Below are 21 T cell receptor beta chains sequenced from a single sample in a study of shared clonotypes between healthy human individuals. Naive-designated CD8 cells lacked CD45RO, were positively enriched for CCR7, and omitted terminally differentiated effector memory CD45RA+ cells. Sequencing was performed with immunoSEQ multiplex PCR; in TCRdb, only in-frame clones are kept and a portion is missing. The sample records roughly 1,800,000 clones, approximately 94% being singletons. Sequenced sample: naive CD8+ T cells sorted from blood. These receptors originate from a man aged 18 to 29 in good health.

With respect to this clone: The same CDR3 can be traced to other DNA sequences in this sample. CDR3 in amino acids: CASSLTGGNTEAFF. The CDR3 DNA follows: TGTGCCAGCAGCTTGACAGGGGGGAACACTGAAGCTTTCTTT. The chain combines TRBV7-9 with TRBJ1-1, with TRBD1 matching 9 bases. The V gene end was trimmed by 3 bases and the J gene end by 1 base; junction bases not matched to a gene: 0. The germline CDR1 and CDR2 sequences are SEHNR and FQNEAQ (reference sequence). The CDR3 has 14 amino acids.

The sample holds one count of this clone. The V call is TRBV5-6, the J call TRBJ1-2; TRBD1 aligns across 7 bases. This CDR3 has 13 amino acids. In germline, CDR1 is SGHDT, CDR2 YYEEEE. With V trimmed by 2 bases and J by 6 bases, 4 bases remained unmatched. CDR3 sequence: CASSFGRGDGYTF. The CDR3 DNA follows: TGTGCCAGCAGCTTCGGCAGGGGGGATGGCTACACCTTC.

Turning to this clone: At the DNA level, this CDR3 is encoded by other sequences in the same sample as well. The chain couples TRBV7-9 to TRBJ2-3; D unresolved. V lost 0 bases to trimming and J lost 1 base, with 5 bases between them. The CDR3 has 14 residues. Germline V CDR1 and CDR2: SEHNR, FQNEAQ (reference sequence). In DNA form, the CDR3 reads TGTGCCAGCAGCTTAGCGGGCGGCACAGATACGCAGTATTTT. As protein: CASSLAGGTDTQYF.

The J gene is TRBJ1-1, the V gene TRBV7-6; D ambiguous. Germline V CDR1 and CDR2: SGHVS, FNYEAQ. The CDR3 sequence is 13 residues long. Trimming took off 4 bases at V and 1 base at J, with 7 bases between the two ends. CDR3 in amino acids: CASSYQKNTEAFF. CDR3 in DNA: TGTGCCAGCAGCTACCAAAAGAACACTGAAGCTTTCTTT.

The chain uses TRBV18 and TRBJ2-5, with D unresolved. Per the germline V gene, CDR1 is KGHSH and CDR2 is LQKENI. CDR3 length: 18 amino acids. Trimming shortened V by 0 bases and J by 5 bases, and 22 bases separated the two germline ends. The CDR3 nucleotides read TGTGCCAGCTCACCACCTGAGAGCGATGGATATGGTTGGGAGACCCAGTACTTC. Its protein product is CASSPPESDGYGWETQYF.

This chain joins TRBV10-3 and TRBJ1-1; 7 bases map to TRBD1. CDR3 length: 15 residues. Germline V lookup: CDR1 ENHRY, CDR2 SYGVKD. The J segment lost 1 base and the V segment lost 3 bases, leaving 5 bases of the junction unmatched. CDR3 loop: CAISDWGQPNTEAFF. CDR3 coding DNA: TGTGCCATCAGTGATTGGGGACAGCCGAACACTGAAGCTTTCTTT.

The chain has TRBV5-1 and TRBJ1-1, with D perhaps matching TRBD1 (6 bases). Germline values: CDR1 SGHRS, CDR2 YFSETQ. The CDR3 has 15 residues. Trimming removed 4 bases at V and 0 bases at J, with 13 bases between. The CDR3: CASSEARGLNTEAFF. As DNA, the CDR3 is TGCGCCAGCAGCGAGGCCAGGGGTCTGAACACTGAAGCTTTCTTT.

This chain joins TRBV4-1 and TRBJ2-1, with TRBD2 matching 8 bases. Germline V CDR1 and CDR2: MGHRA, YSYEKL. J was trimmed by 5 bases and V by 0 bases; bases with no gene match: 6. The CDR3 is 16 residues long. The CDR3 loop is CASSQDASGSHNEQFF. CDR3 DNA sequence: TGCGCCAGCAGCCAAGATGCTAGCGGGTCCCACAATGAGCAGTTCTTC.

Regarding this clone: This CDR3 is also generated by other DNA sequences in the sample. The V and J genes are TRBV5-4 and TRBJ1-2; D might be TRBD1 (6 bases). CDR1 SGHNT and CDR2 YYREEE come from the germline V gene (reference sequence). V was cut by 0 bases and J by 6 bases, with 9 bases left in between. This CDR3 spans 13 amino acids. The CDR3 spells CASSLGGADGYTF. The CDR3 DNA reads as TGTGCCAGCAGCTTGGGGGGGGCAGATGGCTACACCTTC.

V usage is TRBV11-2 and J usage is TRBJ2-3; D unresolved. V was trimmed by 1 base and J by 0 bases, leaving 14 bases between them. Germline values: CDR1 SGHAT, CDR2 FQNNGV. The length of the CDR3 is 17 residues. The CDR3 DNA is TGTGCCAGCAGCTTAGGGGTGACACTCGCTAGCACAGATACGCAGTATTTT. Its translation: CASSLGVTLASTDTQYF.

This chain links TRBV11-2 with TRBJ2-2; TRBD1 might be the D (6 bases). Per germline, CDR1 SGHAT and CDR2 FQNNGV. The V gene lost 5 bases and the J gene lost 6 bases, with 16 bases spanning the gap. This CDR3 is built from 15 residues. The CDR3 loop reads CASSPEVGAPGELFF. Here the CDR3 DNA reads TGTGCCAGCAGCCCCGAGGTGGGGGCCCCCGGGGAGCTGTTTTTT.

V gene TRBV28 combines with J gene TRBJ1-6; D is unresolved. The CDR3 has 13 residues. V gave up 0 bases and J gave up 8 bases, with 5 bases separating them. Germline V gene sequence: CDR1 MDHEN, CDR2 SYDVKM. The CDR3 nucleotides are TGTGCCAGCAGTTTATGGATCGATTCACCCCTCCACTTT. It is translated as CASSLWIDSPLHF.

The chain couples TRBV27 to TRBJ2-2; 7 positions match TRBD1. Germline V gene lookup returns CDR1 MNHEY and CDR2 SMNVEV (reference sequence). V was clipped by 5 bases and J by 0 bases; unmatched bases: 6. The CDR3 extends over 16 amino acids. Written as DNA, the CDR3 is TGTGCCAGCAGTCTAAGGGACAGCCCGAACACCGGGGAGCTGTTTTTT. Protein sequence: CASSLRDSPNTGELFF.

The genes are TRBV29-1 and TRBJ2-7; D is undetermined. Germline loops: CDR1 SQVTM, CDR2 ANQGSEA. The V end was cut by 6 bases, the J end by 2 bases, with 11 bases between. The CDR3 extends over 12 amino acids. CDR3 in amino acids: CSVKDGPYEQYF. The DNA of the CDR3 is TGCAGCGTGAAGGACGGACCCTACGAGCAGTACTTC.

CDR3 DNA sequence: TGTGCCGCAACCCCGGGTGTGAAGGATGAGCAGTTCTTC. As protein: CAATPGVKDEQFF. This rearrangement joins TRBV11-2 to TRBJ2-1; D unclear. From germline, CDR1 is SGHAT and CDR2 FQNNGV. This CDR3 region has 13 residues. Trimming removed 11 bases from V and 8 bases from J, with 19 bases in between.

This clone appeared a few times. The rearrangement links TRBV27 to TRBJ2-7; D is possibly TRBD1 (5 bases). CDR1 and CDR2 from the germline V gene are MNHEY and SMNVEV (reference sequence). The CDR3 runs 13 residues. Trimming left V 7 bases short and J 5 bases short, with 15 bases between. CDR3 amino acids: CASTPQWGNEQYF. Written as DNA, the CDR3 is TGTGCCAGCACCCCACAGTGGGGCAACGAGCAGTACTTC.

The chain joins TRBV6-5 to TRBJ2-3, with D possibly matching TRBD2 (6 bases). Germline values: CDR1 MNHEY, CDR2 SVGAGI. V dropped 0 bases and J dropped 0 bases, with 10 bases sitting between them. The length of the CDR3 is 16 residues. CDR3 nucleotides: TGTGCCAGCAGTTACTCGCGGCGGGAAAGCACAGATACGCAGTATTTT. This encodes CASSYSRRESTDTQYF.

V is TRBV6-1 and J is TRBJ2-7; 12 bases are a match to TRBD1. Germline lookup yields CDR1 MNHNS and CDR2 SASEGT. This CDR3 has 13 amino acids. V gave up 6 bases and J gave up 5 bases; unmatched junction bases: 2. CDR3 loop: CASRGQGADEQYF. As DNA, the CDR3 is TGTGCCAGCAGGGGACAGGGGGCGGACGAGCAGTACTTC.

J is TRBJ2-3 and V is TRBV6-5; TRBD2 matches 8 bases. The germline CDR1 and CDR2 sequences are MNHEY and SVGAGI. Trimming removed 3 bases from V and 0 bases from J; junction bases left unmatched: 5. The CDR3 runs to 16 residues. CDR3 in DNA: TGTGCCAGCAGTTATCTTGGCGGGGGGAGCACAGATACGCAGTATTTT. It encodes CASSYLGGGSTDTQYF.

The V and J genes are TRBV11-1 and TRBJ2-7; perhaps D is TRBD1 or TRBD2 (5 bases each). Germline CDR1 SGHAT, CDR2 FQDESV (reference sequence). This CDR3 spans 12 amino acids. Trimming left V 5 bases short and J 7 bases short, with 12 bases between. CDR3 in amino acids: CASSPEGREQYF. The CDR3 nucleotides read TGTGCCAGCAGCCCCGAGGGGAGAGAGCAGTACTTC.

The chain uses TRBV11-2 and TRBJ2-2, with D unresolved. This CDR3 region has 13 residues. V lost 5 bases and J 7 bases, leaving 11 bases between the germline ends. The germline V gene has CDR1 SGHAT and CDR2 FQNNGV. CDR3 loop: CASSQGPNGELFF. The CDR3 DNA reads as TGTGCCAGCAGCCAAGGGCCAAACGGGGAGCTGTTTTTT.